What follows are 6 T cell receptor beta chains derived from one specimen sequenced in a study of cytomegalovirus exposure and HLA in healthy donors. 60 Vbeta and 13 Jbeta primers were used in PCR. TCRdb's copy holds only in-frame clones and misses some; the assay was immunoSEQ multiplex PCR. Of roughly 150,000 clones listed, under 70% are singletons. Sequencing was carried out using PBMCs. Receptors originate from a man aged 25 to 40 in good health and CMV-seropositive.

The V call is TRBV27, the J call TRBJ2-7, with 13 bases aligning to TRBD2. J lost 2 bases, V lost 8 bases, and 9 bases had no gene match. CDR1 and CDR2 (germline): MNHEY, SMNVEV (reference sequence). The CDR3 has 16 residues. The CDR3 region is CASRKNGLAGAYEQYF. Here the CDR3 DNA reads TGTGCCAGCCGAAAAAATGGACTAGCGGGGGCCTACGAGCAGTACTTC.

The rearrangement joins TRBV6-6 to TRBJ1-4, with TRBD1 identical over 7 bases. Germline values: CDR1 MNHNY, CDR2 SVGAGI (reference sequence). With 1 base clipped from V and 5 bases from J, the junction kept 4 bases outside the gene matches. The CDR3 is 15 amino acids. DNA for the CDR3: TGTGCCAGCAGTTACTTGGGACAGACGAATGAAAAACTGTTTTTT. This encodes CASSYLGQTNEKLFF.

The chain links TRBV6-1 to TRBJ2-7; no firm D call. Trimming left V 3 bases short and J 3 bases short, with 18 bases between. From germline, CDR1 is MNHNS and CDR2 SASEGT. This CDR3 has 16 amino acids. The CDR3 spells CASSDSLGQELYEQYF. The CDR3 coding sequence is TGTGCCAGCAGTGACAGTCTAGGCCAAGAACTCTACGAGCAGTACTTC.

For this clone: The sample has other DNA sequences that encode this CDR3 too. The V gene is TRBV30, the J gene TRBJ2-7; D is ambiguous. The CDR3 sequence is 11 residues long. Germline CDR1 is GTSNPN and CDR2 is SVGIG (reference sequence). V shed 8 bases and J shed 2 bases, with 10 bases lying between them. The CDR3 protein is CAAEQAYEQYF. CDR3 bases: TGTGCCGCAGAGCAGGCCTACGAGCAGTACTTC. The variable domain in full, with the rest retrieved from reference TRBV30 and TRBJ2-7, is SQTIHQWPATLVQPVGSPLSLECTVEGTSNPNLYWYRQAAGRGLQLLFYSVGIGQISSEVPQNLSASRPQDRQFILSSKKLLLSDSGFYLCAAEQAYEQYFGPGTRLTVT.

The rearrangement links TRBV6-5 to TRBJ2-2, with TRBD2 identical over 9 bases. Germline V gene data show CDR1 as MNHEY and CDR2 as SVGAGI. J gave up 8 bases and V 3 bases, and 10 bases lay outside the gene matches. The CDR3 loop spans 16 amino acids. CDR3 DNA sequence: TGTGCCAGCAGTTATCTTGGGACTAGCTCAGCGGGGGAGCTGTTTTTT. It codes for CASSYLGTSSAGELFF.

The chain links TRBV30 to TRBJ2-1; tentatively, D is TRBD2 (5 bases). V lost 0 bases to trimming and J lost 5 bases, with 14 bases between them. Germline values: CDR1 GTSNPN, CDR2 SVGIG (reference sequence). The CDR3 loop spans 15 amino acids. The chain's CDR3 is CAWSVGRDRNNEQFF. CDR3 DNA sequence: TGTGCCTGGAGTGTTGGACGGGATCGGAACAATGAGCAGTTCTTC.